This TCR beta chain was captured in a study of T cells in Graves' hyperthyroidism and ophthalmopathy. The study's findings and limits: It was a median about seven months before onset that the model predicted ophthalmopathy. Most thyroid clonotypes expanded above 0.001 were also detected in blood.

To note about this clonotype: Its antigen is not known.

RNA transcripts gave rise to amplified TCR beta CDR3 regions. HTBI primers were used for first-round RT-PCR of the TCR CDR3. TCRdb re-derived calls from the multiplex PCR reads in MiXCR, one entry per CDR3 protein. The table includes about 250,000 distinct CDR3 sequences, 22% detected once. Ophthalmopathy in the patients scored at least 3 on Clinical Activity Score and at least 4 on NOSPECS grade, lasting under 3 months. This CDR3 has 14 amino acids. Germline CDR1 reads MDHEN; CDR2 reads SYDVKM. V dropped 2 bases and J dropped 2 bases, with 7 bases sitting between them. The TCR comes from a man aged 25 to 40 with Graves' ophthalmopathy. J is TRBJ1-3 and V is TRBV28; D unclear. The sequenced sample consisted of blood. Here the CDR3 reads CASSLISAGNTIYF. CDR3 nucleotides: TGTGCCAGCAGTTTAATCTCCGCTGGAAACACCATATATTTT.